This TCR beta chain was captured by sequencing in a study of vaccination and CD4 T cells after COVID-19. In the study overall: The convalescents comprised six males and four females, two of them Hispanic. For post-vaccine samples, collection took place a median around 73 days after dose two, ranging from 14 to 241. The stimulating agents, overlapping spike peptides, came from SARS-CoV-2, HCoV-NL63, HCoV-OC43 and HCoV-229E. Each person enrolled got two BNT162b2 or mRNA-1273 vaccine doses.

Concerning this clonotype: The antigen is not known.

An Oncomine TCR Beta short-read assay was used to sequence the DNA from cultured CD4+ T cells. TCRdb itself ran the PCR reads through MiXCR, one entry per CDR3 protein. Of 13,000 to 15,000 distinct CDR3 sequences in the sample, about 56% were seen once. Treatment of the sample: roughly ten-day PBMC culture with coronavirus spike peptide pools or control peptides (ViraFEST assay). V was pared by 5 bases and J by 2 bases, with 13 bases of the junction left unmatched. Germline values: CDR1 SEHNR, CDR2 FQNEAQ (reference sequence). The CDR3 length is 18 residues. V usage is TRBV7-9 and J usage is TRBJ2-3; 10 bases match TRBD2. The TCR originated in a human donor who had recovered from COVID-19. The input for sequencing was CD4+ T cells from blood, cultured in vitro, taken before SARS-CoV-2 vaccination. The CDR3 DNA is TGTGCCAGCAGCCCGGGACTAGCGCTTATTTCTACCACAGATACGCAGTATTTT. Protein: CASSPGLALISTTDTQYF.